What follows describes a single TCR beta chain. Its antigen is still unknown. Trimming shortened V by 10 bases and J by 7 bases, and 14 bases separated the two germline ends. The CDR3 sequence is 11 residues long. The germline V gene encodes CDR1 MDHEN and CDR2 SYDVKM. The sample is drawn from a study of T cells in narcolepsy. Broader study findings: Comparing one patient's CSF and blood CD4+ clonotypes highlighted HCRT- and TRIB2-specific autoreactive clonotypes.

The protocol was immunoSEQ multiplex PCR, while the TCRdb copy is restricted to in-frame clones and leaves out a portion. The data contain tens of thousands of clones, roughly four fifths of them singletons. This clonotype was obtained from a human donor in good health. Sequenced: memory (CD45RA-) CD4+ T cells from blood. The chain employs TRBV28 and TRBJ2-7; either TRBD1 or TRBD2 may fit D (5 bases each). The CDR3 is CATGLSVEQYF. In nucleotides, the CDR3 is TGTGCCACGGGGCTCTCGGTTGAGCAGTACTTC.